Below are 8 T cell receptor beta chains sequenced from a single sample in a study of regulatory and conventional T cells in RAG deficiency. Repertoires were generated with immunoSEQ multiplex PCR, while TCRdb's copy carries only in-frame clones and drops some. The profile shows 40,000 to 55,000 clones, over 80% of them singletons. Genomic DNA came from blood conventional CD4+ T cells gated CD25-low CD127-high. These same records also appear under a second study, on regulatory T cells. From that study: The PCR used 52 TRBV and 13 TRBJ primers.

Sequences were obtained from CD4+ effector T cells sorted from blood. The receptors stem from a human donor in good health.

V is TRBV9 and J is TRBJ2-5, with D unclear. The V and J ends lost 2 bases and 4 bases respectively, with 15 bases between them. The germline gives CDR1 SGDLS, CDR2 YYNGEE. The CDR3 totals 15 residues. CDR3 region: CASSVDQTGSETQYF. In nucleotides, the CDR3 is TGTGCCAGCAGCGTGGACCAAACGGGTTCAGAGACCCAGTACTTC. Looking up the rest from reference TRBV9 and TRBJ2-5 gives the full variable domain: DSGVTQTPKHLITATGQRVTLRCSPRSGDLSVYWYQQSLDQGLQFLIQYYNGEERAKGNILERFSAQQFPDLHSELNLSSLELGDSALYFCASSVDQTGSETQYFGPGTRLLVL.

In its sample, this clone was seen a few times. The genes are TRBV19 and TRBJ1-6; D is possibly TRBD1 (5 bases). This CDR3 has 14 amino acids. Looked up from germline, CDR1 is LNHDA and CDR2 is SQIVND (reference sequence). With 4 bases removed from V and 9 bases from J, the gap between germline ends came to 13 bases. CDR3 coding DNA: TGTGCCAGTAGTACCCAGGGAAGGGTTTCACCCCTCCACTTT. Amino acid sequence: CASSTQGRVSPLHF.

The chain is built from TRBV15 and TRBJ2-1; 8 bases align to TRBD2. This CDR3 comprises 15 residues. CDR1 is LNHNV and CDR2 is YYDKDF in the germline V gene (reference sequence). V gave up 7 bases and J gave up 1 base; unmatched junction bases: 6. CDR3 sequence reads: CATTTGGTSYNEQFF. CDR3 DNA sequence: TGTGCCACCACCACGGGAGGGACTTCCTACAATGAGCAGTTCTTC. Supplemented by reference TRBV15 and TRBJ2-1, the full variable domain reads DAMVIQNPRYQVTQFGKPVTLSCSQTLNHNVMYWYQQKSSQAPKLLFHYYDKDFNNEADTPDNFQSRRPNTSFCFLDIRSPGLGDTAMYLCATTTGGTSYNEQFFGPGTRLTVL.

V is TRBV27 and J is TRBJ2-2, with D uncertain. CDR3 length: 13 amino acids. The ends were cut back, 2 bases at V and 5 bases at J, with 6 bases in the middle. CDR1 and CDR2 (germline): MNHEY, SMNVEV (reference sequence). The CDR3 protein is CASSLEGTGELFF. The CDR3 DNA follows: TGTGCCAGCAGTTTAGAAGGTACCGGGGAGCTGTTTTTT.

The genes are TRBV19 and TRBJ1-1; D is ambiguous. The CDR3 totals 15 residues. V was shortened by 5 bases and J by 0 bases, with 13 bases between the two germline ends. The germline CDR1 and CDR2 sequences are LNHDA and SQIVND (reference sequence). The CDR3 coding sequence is TGTGCCAGTAGTTCGTCGCAGAGAATGAACACTGAAGCTTTCTTT. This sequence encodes CASSSSQRMNTEAFF.

The CDR3 DNA sequence: TGCGCCAGCAGCTTGGAGGGACAGTCGATGAACACTGAAGCTTTCTTT. It is translated as CASSLEGQSMNTEAFF. The chain employs TRBV5-1 and TRBJ1-1; TRBD1 matches 7 bases. Trimming at V came to 0 bases and at J to 0 bases, leaving 5 bases not matched to a gene. This CDR3 is 16 amino acids long. Germline CDR1 SGHRS, CDR2 YFSETQ.

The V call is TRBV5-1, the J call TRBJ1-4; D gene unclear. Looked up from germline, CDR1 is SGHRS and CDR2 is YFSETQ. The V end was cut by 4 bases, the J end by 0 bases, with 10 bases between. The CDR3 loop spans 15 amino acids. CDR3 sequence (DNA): TGCGCCAGCAGCCCAAACGCTGCAACTAATGAAAAACTGTTTTTT. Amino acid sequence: CASSPNAATNEKLFF.

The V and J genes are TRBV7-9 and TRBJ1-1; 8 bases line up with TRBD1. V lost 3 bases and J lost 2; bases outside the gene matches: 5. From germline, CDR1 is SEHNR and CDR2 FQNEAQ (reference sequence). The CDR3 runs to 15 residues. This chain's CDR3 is CASSFADRENTEAFF. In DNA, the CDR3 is TGTGCCAGCAGCTTCGCGGACAGGGAAAACACTGAAGCTTTCTTT. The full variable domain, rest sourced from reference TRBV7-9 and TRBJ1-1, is DTGVSQNPRHKITKRGQNVTFRCDPISEHNRLYWYRQTLGQGPEFLTYFQNEAQLEKSRLLSDRFSAERPKGSFSTLEIQRTEQGDSAMYLCASSFADRENTEAFFGQGTRLTVV.